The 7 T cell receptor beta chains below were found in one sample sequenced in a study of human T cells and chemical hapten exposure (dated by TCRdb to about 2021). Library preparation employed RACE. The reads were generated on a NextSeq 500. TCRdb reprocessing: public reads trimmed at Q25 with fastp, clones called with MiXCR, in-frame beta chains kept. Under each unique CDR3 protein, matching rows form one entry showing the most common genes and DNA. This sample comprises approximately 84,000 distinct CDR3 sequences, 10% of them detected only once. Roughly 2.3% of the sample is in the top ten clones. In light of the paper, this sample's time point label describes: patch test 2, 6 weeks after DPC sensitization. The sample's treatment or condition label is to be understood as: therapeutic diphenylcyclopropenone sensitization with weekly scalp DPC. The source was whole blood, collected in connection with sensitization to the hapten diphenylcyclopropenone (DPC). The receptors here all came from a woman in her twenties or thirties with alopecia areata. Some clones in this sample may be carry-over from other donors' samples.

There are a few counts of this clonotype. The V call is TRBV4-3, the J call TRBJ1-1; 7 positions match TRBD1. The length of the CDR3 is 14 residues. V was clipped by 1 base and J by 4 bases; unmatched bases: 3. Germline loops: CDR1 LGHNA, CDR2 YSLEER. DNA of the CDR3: TGCGCCAGCAGCCAAGCCAGGGGGGCCACTGAAGCTTTCTTT. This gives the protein CASSQARGATEAFF.

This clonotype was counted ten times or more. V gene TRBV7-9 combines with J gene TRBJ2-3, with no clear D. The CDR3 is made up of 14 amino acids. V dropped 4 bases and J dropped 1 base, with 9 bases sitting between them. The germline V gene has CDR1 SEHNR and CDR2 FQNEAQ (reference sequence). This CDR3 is CASSSLHRTDTQYF. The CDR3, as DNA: TGTGCCAGCAGCTCACTCCACCGCACAGATACGCAGTATTTT.

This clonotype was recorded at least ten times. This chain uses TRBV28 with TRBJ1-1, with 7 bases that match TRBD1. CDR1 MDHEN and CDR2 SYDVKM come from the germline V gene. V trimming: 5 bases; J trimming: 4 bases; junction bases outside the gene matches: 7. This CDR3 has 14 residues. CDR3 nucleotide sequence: TGTGCCAGCAGTAAACCCGACAGGGCCACTGAAGCTTTCTTT. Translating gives CASSKPDRATEAFF. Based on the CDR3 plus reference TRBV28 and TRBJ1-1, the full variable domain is DVKVTQSSRYLVKRTGEKVFLECVQDMDHENMFWYRQDPGLGLRLIYFSYDVKMKEKGDIPEGYSVSREKKERFSLILESASTNQTSMYLCASSKPDRATEAFFGQGTRLTVV.

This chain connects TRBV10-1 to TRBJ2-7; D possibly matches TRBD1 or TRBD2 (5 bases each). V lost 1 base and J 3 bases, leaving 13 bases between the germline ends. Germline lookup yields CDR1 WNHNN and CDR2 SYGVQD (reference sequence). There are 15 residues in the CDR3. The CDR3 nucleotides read TGCGCCAGCAGTGAGTTAGCAGGGAGTCGCTACGAGCAGTACTTC. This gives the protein CASSELAGSRYEQYF.

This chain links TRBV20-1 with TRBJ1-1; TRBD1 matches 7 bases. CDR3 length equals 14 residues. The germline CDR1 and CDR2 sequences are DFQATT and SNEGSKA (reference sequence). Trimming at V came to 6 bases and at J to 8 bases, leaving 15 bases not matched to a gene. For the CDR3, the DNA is TGCAGTGCCCCAGCGACAGGGACAGCATTAGAAGCTTTCTTT. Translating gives CSAPATGTALEAFF.

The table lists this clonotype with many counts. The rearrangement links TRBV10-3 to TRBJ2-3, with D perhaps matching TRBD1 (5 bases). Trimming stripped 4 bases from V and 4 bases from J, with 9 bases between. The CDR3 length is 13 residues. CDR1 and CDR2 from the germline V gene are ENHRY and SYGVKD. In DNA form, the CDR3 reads TGTGCCATCAGTGGCGGACACGCAGATACGCAGTATTTT. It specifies CAISGGHADTQYF.

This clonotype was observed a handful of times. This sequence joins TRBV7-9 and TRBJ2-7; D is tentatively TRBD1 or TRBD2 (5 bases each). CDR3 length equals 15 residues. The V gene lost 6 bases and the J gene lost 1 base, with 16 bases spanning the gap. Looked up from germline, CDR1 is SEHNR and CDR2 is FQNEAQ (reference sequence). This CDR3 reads CASSSWDRRSYEQYF. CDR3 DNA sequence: TGTGCCAGCAGTTCCTGGGACCGACGATCCTACGAGCAGTACTTC.